The present TCR beta chain was sequenced within a study of radiotherapy plus CTLA-4 blockade in lung cancer. Looking at the study overall: Objective responses were seen in 15% to 20% of patients, disease control in more than 30%.

Patients in the study, people with chemo-refractory metastatic non-small-cell lung cancer, received focal radiation plus ipilimumab CTLA-4 blockade. Points on this clone: The antigen is not known.

The CDR3 consists of 18 residues. Trimming removed 1 base from V and 0 bases from J, with 13 bases in between. Germline lookup yields CDR1 SGHVS and CDR2 FNYEAQ. The study, taken as a whole, reports: An expansion of tumor-derived TCR clones occurred in blood after radiotherapy plus ipilimumab. Dynamics of early blood T cell clones, together with interferon-beta, were reportedly the best predictors of response.

The protocol was immunoSEQ multiplex PCR, while the TCRdb copy is restricted to in-frame clones and leaves out a portion. This table has roughly 62,000 clones, approximately 80% appearing once. This clonotype was sampled from a human donor with non-small cell lung cancer who had a complete response to radiotherapy plus ipilimumab. The sample was peripheral blood, taken from a patient treated with radiotherapy plus ipilimumab. V and J are TRBV7-6 and TRBJ2-6, with D unresolved. The CDR3, as DNA: TGTGCCAGCAGCTTAGAGGGTGCGGCCAGCTCTGGGGCCAACGTCCTGACTTTC. This codes for CASSLEGAASSGANVLTF.